A selection of T cell receptor beta chains follows, all from one sample in a study of regulatory T cells in long-lasting Graves disease. TCRdb re-derived calls from the multiplex PCR reads in MiXCR, one entry per CDR3 protein. The table records 350,000 to 500,000 distinct CDR3 sequences, 12% to 15% of them present only once. This same sample was also taken into another study, of T cells in Graves' hyperthyroidism and ophthalmopathy.

The source was peripheral blood mononuclear cells (PBMCs), collected at new diagnosis, from a patient treated with antithyroid drugs. The source is a woman aged 45-59 years with Graves disease. Each CDR3 is given with its conserved first and last residue. The order of the fields is V gene, D gene, J gene, clone size, CDR3 protein, CDR3 DNA. D genes are given only for firm matches. Where a row states a size, it is once, few, many or the class of an expanded clone; other rows omit it.

V gene: TRBV27
D gene: -
J gene: TRBJ2-2
clone size: many
CDR3 protein: CASSKTGELFF
CDR3 DNA: TGTGCCAGCAGTAAAACCGGGGAGCTGTTTTTT

V gene: TRBV5-1
D gene: TRBD2
J gene: TRBJ2-7
clone size: many
CDR3 protein: CASSLATSGRYEQYF
CDR3 DNA: TGTGCCAGCAGCTTAGCGACTAGCGGGAGGTACGAGCAGTACTTC

V gene: TRBV30
D gene: -
J gene: TRBJ2-3
clone size: many
CDR3 protein: CAWSVWDSGTDTQYF
CDR3 DNA: TGTGCCTGGAGTGTCTGGGACAGCGGGACAGATACGCAGTATTTT

V gene: TRBV6-2/TRBV6-3
D gene: TRBD1
J gene: TRBJ2-3
clone size: few
CDR3 protein: CASSPGQGRVTDTQYF
CDR3 DNA: TGTGCCAGCAGCCCGGGACAGGGAAGGGTCACAGATACGCAGTATTTT

V gene: TRBV30
D gene: TRBD2
J gene: TRBJ2-7
clone size: many
CDR3 protein: CAWSVGSGRGSYEQYF
CDR3 DNA: TGTGCCTGGAGTGTGGGAAGCGGGAGGGGATCCTACGAGCAGTACTTC

V gene: TRBV5-1
D gene: TRBD1
J gene: TRBJ2-7
clone size: many
CDR3 protein: CASSLTGTGAYEQYF
CDR3 DNA: TGTGCCAGCAGCTTAACCGGGACAGGGGCCTACGAGCAGTACTTC

V gene: TRBV10-1
D gene: TRBD2
J gene: TRBJ2-1
clone size: many
CDR3 protein: CASSDPSGVRRFF
CDR3 DNA: TGCGCCAGCAGTGACCCTAGCGGGGTAAGGCGGTTCTTC

V gene: TRBV7-9
D gene: -
J gene: TRBJ2-1
clone size: many
CDR3 protein: CASEGAGVSYNEQFF
CDR3 DNA: TGTGCCAGTGAGGGGGCGGGAGTTTCCTACAATGAGCAGTTCTTC

V gene: TRBV12-3/TRBV12-4
D gene: -
J gene: TRBJ1-5
clone size: few
CDR3 protein: CASSLIRGRYQPQHF
CDR3 DNA: TGTGCCAGCAGTTTGATCCGGGGTAGGTATCAGCCCCAGCATTTT

V gene: TRBV4-1
D gene: TRBD2
J gene: TRBJ2-7
clone size: -
CDR3 protein: CASSQLDSGRGYEQYF
CDR3 DNA: TGCGCCAGCAGCCAGCTTGATAGCGGGAGGGGCTACGAGCAGTACTTC

V gene: TRBV7-8
D gene: TRBD2
J gene: TRBJ2-2
clone size: -
CDR3 protein: CASSRLAGVAGELFF
CDR3 DNA: TGTGCCAGCAGCCGACTAGCGGGAGTTGCCGGGGAGCTGTTTTTT

V gene: TRBV6-1
D gene: TRBD1
J gene: TRBJ1-5
clone size: many
CDR3 protein: CASRRTGNNQPQHF
CDR3 DNA: TGTGCCAGCAGGCGGACAGGGAACAATCAGCCCCAGCATTTT

V gene: TRBV29-1
D gene: TRBD2
J gene: TRBJ2-1
clone size: few
CDR3 protein: CSVAAGLDNEQFF
CDR3 DNA: TGCAGCGTGGCCGCCGGACTAGACAATGAGCAGTTCTTC